This T cell receptor beta chain originates from a study of shared clonotypes between healthy human individuals. Study details: With ages of 18 to 49, the donors were two women and a few men.

CDR3 length: 12 amino acids. The V end was cut by 2 bases, the J end by 4 bases, with 6 bases between. Germline CDR1 reads SGHTA; CDR2 reads FQGTGA. Running of the assay took place at deep level. Researchers sequenced unsorted PBMC DNA using ten immunoSEQ deep assay plates. Assay: immunoSEQ multiplex PCR; the TCRdb copy retains only in-frame clones and omits some. The table includes 450,000 to 500,000 clones, around four fifths detected once. This TCR was recovered from a woman aged 40 to 50 in good health. Some clones in this sample may be carry-over from other donors' samples. This sequence joins TRBV7-3 and TRBJ2-7; tentatively, D is TRBD1 (5 bases). Sequences were obtained from PBMCs. CDR3 bases: TGTGCCAGCAGCTTACAGGGTTACGAGCAGTACTTC. Amino acid sequence: CASSLQGYEQYF.